The T cell receptor (beta chain) under discussion was sequenced for a study of control samples from healthy donors and cancer patients. Between the trimmed V and J ends, which lost 3 bases and 1 base, there was a span of 21 bases. Germline CDR1 reads LGHNT; CDR2 reads FRNRAP. The CDR3 length is 18 residues. The repertoire was sequenced with immunoSEQ multiplex PCR; TCRdb's copy has only in-frame clones and lacks some. The sample has approximately 110,000 clones; around 82% are singletons. Specimen: blood. The sequence was collected from a woman aged 45-65 years in good health. The V gene is TRBV12-5, the J gene TRBJ2-5; tentatively, D is TRBD1 or TRBD2 (6 bases each). The CDR3 sequence is CASGFYKGGEGGQETQYF. The CDR3, as DNA: TGTGCTAGTGGTTTTTATAAAGGGGGAGAGGGGGGCCAAGAGACCCAGTACTTC.